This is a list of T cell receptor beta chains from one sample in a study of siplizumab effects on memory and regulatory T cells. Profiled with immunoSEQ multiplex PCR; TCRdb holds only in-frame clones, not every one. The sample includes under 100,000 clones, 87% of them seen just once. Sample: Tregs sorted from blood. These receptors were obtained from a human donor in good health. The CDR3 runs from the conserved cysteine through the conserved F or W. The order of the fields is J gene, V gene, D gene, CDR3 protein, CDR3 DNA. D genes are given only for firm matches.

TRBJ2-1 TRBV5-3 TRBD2 CARSFQRGGYNEQFF TGTGCCAGAAGCTTCCAGCGGGGGGGCTACAATGAGCAGTTCTTC
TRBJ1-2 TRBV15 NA CATSRGGRKEGYTF TGTGCCACCAGCAGAGGAGGAAGGAAAGAAGGCTACACCTTC
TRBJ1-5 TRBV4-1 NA CASSQDPDRRNQPQHF TGCGCCAGCAGCCAAGATCCGGACCGACGCAATCAGCCCCAGCATTTT
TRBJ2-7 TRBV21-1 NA CASSYEQYF TGTGCCAGCAGTTACGAGCAGTACTTC
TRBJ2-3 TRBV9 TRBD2 CASSAELAGGRRYF TGTGCCAGCAGCGCCGAACTAGCGGGGGGCCGCCGGTATTTT
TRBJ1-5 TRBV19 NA CASKGHYHQPQHF TGTGCCAGTAAGGGGCACTACCATCAGCCCCAGCATTTT
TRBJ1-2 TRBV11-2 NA CASSLGAAYGYTF TGTGCCAGCAGCTTAGGGGCCGCCTATGGCTACACCTTC
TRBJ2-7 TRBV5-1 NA CASSSTGDYEQYF TGCGCCAGCAGCTCTACAGGCGACTACGAGCAGTACTTC
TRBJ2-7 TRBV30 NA CAWSRADEQYF TGTGCCTGGAGTAGGGCAGACGAGCAGTACTTC
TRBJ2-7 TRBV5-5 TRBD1 CASSLWGQGMFSYEQYF TGTGCCAGCAGCTTGTGGGGACAGGGTATGTTCTCCTACGAGCAGTACTTC
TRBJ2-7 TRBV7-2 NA CASSLSLSGDTYEQYF TGTGCCAGCAGCTTATCTTTGTCAGGAGATACCTACGAGCAGTACTTC
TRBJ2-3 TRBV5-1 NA CATGRGDTDTQYF TGCGCTACGGGTAGGGGGGACACAGATACGCAGTATTTT
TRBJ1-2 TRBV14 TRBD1 CASSQWDRGGGYTF TGTGCCAGCAGCCAGTGGGACAGGGGAGGAGGCTACACCTTC
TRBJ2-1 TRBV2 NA CASSNSGLTNYNEQFF TGTGCCAGCAGTAATAGCGGACTAACAAACTACAATGAGCAGTTCTTC
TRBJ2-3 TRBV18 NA CASSPTGMGDTQYF TGTGCCAGCTCACCTACGGGGATGGGAGATACGCAGTATTTT
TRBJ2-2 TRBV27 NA CASSFGLGTGELFF TGTGCCAGCAGTTTCGGGCTGGGGACCGGGGAGCTGTTTTTT
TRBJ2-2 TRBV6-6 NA CASREGGTGELFF TGTGCCAGCAGGGAGGGCGGCACCGGGGAGCTGTTTTTT
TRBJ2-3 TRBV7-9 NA CASSPLGSDTQYF TGTGCCAGCAGCCCCTTAGGGTCAGATACGCAGTATTTT
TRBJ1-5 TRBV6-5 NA CASLISQGSNQPQHF TGTGCCAGCCTTATCTCCCAGGGTAGCAATCAGCCCCAGCATTTT
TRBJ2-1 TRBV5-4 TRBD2 CASSRQAGSSYNEQFF TGTGCCAGCAGCCGACAAGCGGGGAGCTCCTACAATGAGCAGTTCTTC
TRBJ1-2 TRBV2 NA CASIRLAYGYTF TGTGCCAGCATTCGGCTGGCTTATGGCTACACCTTC
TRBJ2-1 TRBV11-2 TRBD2 CASSLGLARRYNEQFF TGTGCCAGCAGCTTAGGACTAGCTCGGAGGTACAATGAGCAGTTCTTC
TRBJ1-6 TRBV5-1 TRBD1 CASSSGQGPSPLHF TGCGCCAGCAGCTCGGGACAGGGGCCTTCACCCCTCCACTTT
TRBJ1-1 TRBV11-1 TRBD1 CASSSRTGGDEAFF TGTGCCAGCAGCTCACGAACAGGGGGGGATGAAGCTTTCTTT
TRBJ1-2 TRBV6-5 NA CASSSPTVNYGYTF TGTGCCAGCAGCTCTCCCACAGTTAACTATGGCTACACCTTC
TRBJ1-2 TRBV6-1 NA CASSGQWGMGYTF TGTGCCAGCAGTGGACAGTGGGGAATGGGCTACACCTTC
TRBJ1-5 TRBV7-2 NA CASSLKGGQPQHF TGTGCCAGCAGCTTAAAGGGTGGCCAGCCCCAGCATTTT
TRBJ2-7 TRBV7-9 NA CASSLVGRYEQYF TGTGCCAGCAGCTTAGTAGGGCGTTACGAGCAGTACTTC
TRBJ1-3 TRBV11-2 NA CASSFTDSRFSGNTIYF TGTGCCAGCAGCTTTACGGACAGCCGCTTCTCTGGAAACACCATATATTTT
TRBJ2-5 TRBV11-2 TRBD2 CASRAGGLALETQYF TGTGCCAGCCGGGCCGGGGGACTAGCGCTAGAGACCCAGTACTTC
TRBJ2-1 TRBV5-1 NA CASSLGGLGRNEQFF TGCGCCAGCAGCTTGGGGGGTCTGGGAAGAAATGAGCAGTTCTTC